This T cell receptor (beta chain) was recovered during a study of control samples from healthy donors and cancer patients. On this clone itself: The sample holds other DNA sequences that translate to the same CDR3.

Some clones are missing from TCRdb's copy, which holds only in-frame ones; the method was immunoSEQ multiplex PCR. The table has about 150,000 clones, approximately 94% seen once. V was clipped by 6 bases and J by 2 bases, with 10 bases between them. This CDR3 is built from 13 residues. Germline V gives CDR1 MNHEY, CDR2 SVGAGI. This receptor was taken from a man between 18 and 29 years old in good health. The V call is TRBV6-5, the J call TRBJ1-2; tentative D call: TRBD1 (5 bases). Sequenced: blood. CDR3 loop: CASSYRTNYGYTF. CDR3 nucleotides: TGTGCCAGCAGCTACAGGACAAACTATGGCTACACCTTC.